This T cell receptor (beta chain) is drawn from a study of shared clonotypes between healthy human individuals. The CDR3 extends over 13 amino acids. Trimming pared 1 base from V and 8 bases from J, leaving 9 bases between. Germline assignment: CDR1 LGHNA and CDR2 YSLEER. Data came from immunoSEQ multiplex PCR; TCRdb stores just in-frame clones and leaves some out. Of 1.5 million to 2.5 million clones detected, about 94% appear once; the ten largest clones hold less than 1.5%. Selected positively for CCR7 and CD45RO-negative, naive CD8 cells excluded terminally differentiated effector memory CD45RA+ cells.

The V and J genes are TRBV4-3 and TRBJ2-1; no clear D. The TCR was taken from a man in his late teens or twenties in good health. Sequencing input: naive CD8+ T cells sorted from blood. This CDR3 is CASSQGLEYEQFF. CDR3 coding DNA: TGCGCCAGCAGCCAAGGGCTGGAATATGAGCAGTTCTTC.